This T cell receptor (beta chain) was sequenced during a study of T cell changes during pregnancy in multiple sclerosis. Sequencing used immunoSEQ multiplex PCR; TCRdb keeps in-frame clones, though not all of them. The sample lists roughly 44,000 clones, about 88% occurring once. The germline CDR1 and CDR2 sequences are LGHNA and YSLEER. Losses at the gene ends were 4 bases for V and 5 bases for J; bases not matched to a gene: 6. CDR3 length equals 14 residues. The sequence derives from a female donor in good health, enrolled as a control in a pregnancy study. This sample comprised CD8+ T cells from peripheral blood mononuclear cells, obtained after pregnancy. The chain combines TRBV4-3 with TRBJ1-2; 8 nucleotides agree with TRBD1. This chain's CDR3 is CASSPDRGAYGYTF. CDR3 nucleotides: TGCGCCAGCAGCCCTGACAGGGGCGCGTATGGCTACACCTTC.